The rows below give T cell receptor beta chains drawn from one sample of a study of cytomegalovirus exposure and HLA in healthy donors. Only in-frame clones appear in the TCRdb table, and some are missing; sequencing was by immunoSEQ multiplex PCR. The sample includes approximately 140,000 clones. Sequencing was done on a sample of PBMCs. Receptors originate from a woman younger than 35 in good health and CMV-seronegative. Each CDR3 is given with its conserved first and last residue. The D gene is left open where the match is weak.

v_gene	j_gene	d_gene	CDR3aa	CDR3nt
TRBV5-1	TRBJ2-5	TRBD1	CASSPRQGQETQYF	TGCGCCAGCAGCCCCCGACAGGGACAAGAGACCCAGTACTTC
TRBV18	TRBJ2-5	-	CASSPLTSTQETQYF	TGTGCCAGCTCACCGCTTACTAGCACCCAAGAGACCCAGTACTTC
TRBV12-5	TRBJ2-7	-	CASGLGQYLTHEQYF	TGTGCTAGTGGTTTGGGACAGTATCTTACCCACGAGCAGTACTTC
TRBV6-4	TRBJ2-2	-	CASSDGGLHTGELFF	TGTGCCAGCAGTGACGGGGGACTTCACACCGGGGAGCTGTTTTTT
TRBV5-4	TRBJ1-3	-	CASSSGISSGNTIYF	TGTGCCAGCAGCTCCGGTATTTCCTCTGGAAACACCATATATTTT
TRBV4-2	TRBJ2-2	TRBD2	CASSQATSEGAGELFF	TGTGCCAGCAGCCAAGCGACTAGCGAGGGAGCCGGGGAGCTGTTTTTT
TRBV7-2	TRBJ1-1	-	CASSSNPGVEAFF	TGTGCCAGCAGCTCCAACCCGGGGGTTGAAGCTTTCTTT
TRBV19	TRBJ1-4	-	CASTSGDLGEKLFF	TGTGCCAGTACTTCAGGGGACCTAGGGGAAAAACTGTTTTTT
TRBV7-9	TRBJ1-2	-	CASSLFNNDYGYTF	TGTGCCAGCAGCTTATTTAACAATGACTATGGCTACACCTTC
TRBV7-3	TRBJ2-1	TRBD2	CASSLSASGGYEQFF	TGTGCCAGCAGCTTATCGGCTAGCGGAGGGTATGAGCAGTTCTTC
TRBV9	TRBJ2-1	-	CASSVEEGSEQFF	TGTGCCAGCAGCGTAGAGGAGGGTAGTGAGCAGTTCTTC
TRBV5-5	TRBJ1-2	-	CASSKRQIDYGYTF	TGTGCCAGCAGCAAAAGACAGATAGACTATGGCTACACCTTC
TRBV18	TRBJ1-5	-	CASSPRADQPQHF	TGTGCCAGCTCACCACGCGCCGATCAGCCCCAGCATTTT
TRBV18	TRBJ2-3	-	CASSLLRPGDTDTQYF	TGTGCCAGCTCACTGCTTCGGCCGGGGGATACAGATACGCAGTATTTT
TRBV9	TRBJ2-1	-	CASSAGTLLGNEQFF	TGTGCCAGCAGCGCAGGGACTCTCTTGGGGAATGAGCAGTTCTTC
TRBV6-5	TRBJ2-5	-	CASTLSGWGGETQYF	TGTGCCAGCACCCTTAGCGGCTGGGGTGGTGAGACCCAGTACTTC